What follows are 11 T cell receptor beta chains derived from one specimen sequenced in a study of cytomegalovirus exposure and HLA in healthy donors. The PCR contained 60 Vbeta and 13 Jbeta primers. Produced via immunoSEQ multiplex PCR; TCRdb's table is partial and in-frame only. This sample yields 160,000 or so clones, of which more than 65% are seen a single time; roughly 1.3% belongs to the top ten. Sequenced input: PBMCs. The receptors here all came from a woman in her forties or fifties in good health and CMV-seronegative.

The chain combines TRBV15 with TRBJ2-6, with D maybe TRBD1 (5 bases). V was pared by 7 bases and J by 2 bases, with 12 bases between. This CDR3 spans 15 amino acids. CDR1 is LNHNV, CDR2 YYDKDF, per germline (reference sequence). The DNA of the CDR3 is TGTGCCACCACCCAGGGAAGGGCTGGGGCCAACGTCCTGACTTTC. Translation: CATTQGRAGANVLTF.

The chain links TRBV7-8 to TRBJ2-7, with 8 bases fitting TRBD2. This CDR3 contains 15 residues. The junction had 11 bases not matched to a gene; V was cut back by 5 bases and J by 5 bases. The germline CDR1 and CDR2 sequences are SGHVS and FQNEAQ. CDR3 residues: CASSRGGWRGNEQYF. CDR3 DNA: TGTGCCAGCAGCCGGGGGGGGTGGCGGGGGAACGAGCAGTACTTC.

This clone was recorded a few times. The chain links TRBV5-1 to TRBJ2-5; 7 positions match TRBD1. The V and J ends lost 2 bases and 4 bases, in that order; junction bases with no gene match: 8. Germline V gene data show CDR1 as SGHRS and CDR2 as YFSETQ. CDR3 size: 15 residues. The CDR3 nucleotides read TGCGCCAGCAGCTTATCACAGGGGAAGGGAGAGACCCAGTACTTC. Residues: CASSLSQGKGETQYF.

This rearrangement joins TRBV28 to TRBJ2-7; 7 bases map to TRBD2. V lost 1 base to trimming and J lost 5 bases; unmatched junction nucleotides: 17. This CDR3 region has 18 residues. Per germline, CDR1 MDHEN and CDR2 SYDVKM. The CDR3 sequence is CASSLFRVVAGASDEQYF. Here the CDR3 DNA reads TGTGCCAGCAGTTTATTTCGTGTGGTTGCGGGAGCTAGCGACGAGCAGTACTTC.

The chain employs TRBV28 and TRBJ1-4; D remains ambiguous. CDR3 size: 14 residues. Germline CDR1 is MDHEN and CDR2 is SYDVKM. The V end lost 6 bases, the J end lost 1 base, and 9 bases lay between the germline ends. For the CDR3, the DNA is TGTGCCAGCAGCATACTCCTAACTAATGAAAAACTGTTTTTT. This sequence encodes CASSILLTNEKLFF.

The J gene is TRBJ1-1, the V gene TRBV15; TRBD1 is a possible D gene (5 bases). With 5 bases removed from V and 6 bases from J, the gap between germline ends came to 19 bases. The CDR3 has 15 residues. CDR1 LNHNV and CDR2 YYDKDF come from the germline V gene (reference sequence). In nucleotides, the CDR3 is TGTGCCACCAGCGGCAGAGGGAGGGGAAGATCTGAAGCTTTCTTT. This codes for CATSGRGRGRSEAFF.

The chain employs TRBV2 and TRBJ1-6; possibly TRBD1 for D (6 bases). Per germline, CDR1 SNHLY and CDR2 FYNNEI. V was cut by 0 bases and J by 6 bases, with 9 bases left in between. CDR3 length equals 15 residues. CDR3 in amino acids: CASSEAQDSNSPLHF. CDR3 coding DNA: TGTGCCAGCAGTGAAGCGCAGGACAGTAATTCACCCCTCCACTTT.

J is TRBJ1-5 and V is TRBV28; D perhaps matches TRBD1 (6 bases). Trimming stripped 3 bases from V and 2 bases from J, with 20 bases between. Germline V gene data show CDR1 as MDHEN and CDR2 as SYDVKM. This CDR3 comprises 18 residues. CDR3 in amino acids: CASSFSILAGDGNQPQHF. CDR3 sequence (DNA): TGTGCCAGCAGTTTTAGTATTCTGGCAGGGGATGGCAATCAGCCCCAGCATTTT.

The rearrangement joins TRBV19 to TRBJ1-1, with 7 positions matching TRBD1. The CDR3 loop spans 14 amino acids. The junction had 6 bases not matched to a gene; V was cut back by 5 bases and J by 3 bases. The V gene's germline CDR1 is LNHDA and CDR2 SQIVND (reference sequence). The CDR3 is CASSPDRADTEAFF. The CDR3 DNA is TGTGCCAGTAGTCCCGACAGGGCAGACACTGAAGCTTTCTTT.

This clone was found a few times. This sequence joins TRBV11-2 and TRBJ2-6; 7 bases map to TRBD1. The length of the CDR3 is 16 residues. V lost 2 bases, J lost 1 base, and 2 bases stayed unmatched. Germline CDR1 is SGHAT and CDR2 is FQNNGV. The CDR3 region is CASSLRRGSGANVLTF. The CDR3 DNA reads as TGTGCCAGCAGCTTACGCAGGGGGTCTGGGGCCAACGTCCTGACTTTC.

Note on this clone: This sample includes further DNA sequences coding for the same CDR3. The CDR3 DNA reads as TGTGCCAGTAGTAGGGCGGACAGGATGAACACTGAAGCTTTCTTT. Encoded protein: CASSRADRMNTEAFF. The chain links TRBV19 to TRBJ1-1; the match to TRBD1 covers 7 bases. Germline V CDR1 and CDR2: LNHDA, SQIVND (reference sequence). With V trimmed by 4 bases and J by 0 bases, 5 bases remained unmatched. CDR3 size: 15 residues.